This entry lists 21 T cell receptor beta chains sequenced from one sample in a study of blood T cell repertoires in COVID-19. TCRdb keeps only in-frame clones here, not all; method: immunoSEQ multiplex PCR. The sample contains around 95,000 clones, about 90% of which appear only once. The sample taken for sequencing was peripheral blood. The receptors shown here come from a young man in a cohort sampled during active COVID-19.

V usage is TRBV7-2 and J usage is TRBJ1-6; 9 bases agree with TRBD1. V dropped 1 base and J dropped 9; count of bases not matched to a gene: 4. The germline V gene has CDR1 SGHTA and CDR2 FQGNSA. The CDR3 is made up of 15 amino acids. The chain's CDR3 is CASSLGGTGSSPLHF. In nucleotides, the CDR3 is TGTGCCAGCAGCTTAGGGGGGACAGGGAGTTCACCCCTCCACTTT.

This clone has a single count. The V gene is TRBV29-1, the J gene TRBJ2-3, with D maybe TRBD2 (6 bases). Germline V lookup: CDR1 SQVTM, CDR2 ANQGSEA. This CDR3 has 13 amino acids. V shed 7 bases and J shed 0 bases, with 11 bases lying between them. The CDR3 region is CSARLGSTDTQYF. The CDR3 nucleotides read TGCAGCGCCAGACTAGGGAGCACAGATACGCAGTATTTT.

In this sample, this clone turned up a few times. CDR3 nucleotides: TGTGCCAGCAGACAGGCGGGACAGATATATGGCTACACCTTC. Translating gives CASRQAGQIYGYTF. V is TRBV7-2 and J is TRBJ1-2, with 7 positions matching TRBD1. In germline, CDR1 is SGHTA, CDR2 FQGNSA. The CDR3 totals 14 residues. V trimming: 6 bases; J trimming: 5 bases; junction bases outside the gene matches: 9.

The CDR3 nucleotides are TGTGCCAGCAGTTACCTGGGACAGGCGGGGGAGACCCAGTACTTC. Protein product: CASSYLGQAGETQYF. The gene calls are TRBV6-6 and TRBJ2-5; 8 positions agree with TRBD1. This CDR3 has 15 residues. The V gene's germline CDR1 is MNHNY and CDR2 SVGAGI (reference sequence). J lost 5 bases, V lost 2 bases, and 7 bases had no gene match.

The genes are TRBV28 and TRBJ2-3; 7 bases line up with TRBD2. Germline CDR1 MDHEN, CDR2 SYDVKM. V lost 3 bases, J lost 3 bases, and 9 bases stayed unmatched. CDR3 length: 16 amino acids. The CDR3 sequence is CASSLGKRGRTDTQYF. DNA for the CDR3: TGTGCCAGCAGTTTGGGCAAGCGGGGCAGGACAGATACGCAGTATTTT.

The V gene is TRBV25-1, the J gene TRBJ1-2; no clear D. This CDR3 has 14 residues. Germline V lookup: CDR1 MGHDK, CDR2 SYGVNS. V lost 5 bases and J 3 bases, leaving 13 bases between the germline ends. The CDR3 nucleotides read TGTGCCAGCAGTCGGGGTCAGGCATACTATGGCTACACCTTC. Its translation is CASSRGQAYYGYTF.

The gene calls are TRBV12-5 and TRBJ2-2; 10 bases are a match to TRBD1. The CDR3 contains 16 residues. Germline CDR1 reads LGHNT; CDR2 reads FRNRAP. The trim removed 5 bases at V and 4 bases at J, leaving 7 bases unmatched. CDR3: CASGTGQGVVTGELFF. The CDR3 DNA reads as TGTGCTAGTGGTACAGGACAGGGGGTGGTCACCGGGGAGCTGTTTTTT.

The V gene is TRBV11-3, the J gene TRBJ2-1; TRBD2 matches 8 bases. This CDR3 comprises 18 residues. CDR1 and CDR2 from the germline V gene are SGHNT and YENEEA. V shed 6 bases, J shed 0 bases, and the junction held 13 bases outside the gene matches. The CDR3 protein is CASSPRYGGGSSYNEQFF. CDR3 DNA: TGTGCCAGCAGTCCCAGGTACGGCGGGGGGAGCTCCTACAATGAGCAGTTCTTC.

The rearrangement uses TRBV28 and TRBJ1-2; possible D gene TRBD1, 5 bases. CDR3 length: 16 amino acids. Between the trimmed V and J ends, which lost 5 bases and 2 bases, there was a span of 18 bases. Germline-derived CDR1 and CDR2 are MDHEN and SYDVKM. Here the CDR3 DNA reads TGTGCCAGCAGTCCCCCGGGTCAGGGTTCGAACTATGGCTACACCTTC. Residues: CASSPPGQGSNYGYTF.

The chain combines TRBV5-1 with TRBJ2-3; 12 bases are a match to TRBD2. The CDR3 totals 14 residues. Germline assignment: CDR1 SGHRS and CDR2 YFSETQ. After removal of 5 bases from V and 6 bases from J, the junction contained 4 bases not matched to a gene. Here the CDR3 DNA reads TGCGCCAGCAGGCTAGCGGGGGGGGACGATACGCAGTATTTT. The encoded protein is CASRLAGGDDTQYF.

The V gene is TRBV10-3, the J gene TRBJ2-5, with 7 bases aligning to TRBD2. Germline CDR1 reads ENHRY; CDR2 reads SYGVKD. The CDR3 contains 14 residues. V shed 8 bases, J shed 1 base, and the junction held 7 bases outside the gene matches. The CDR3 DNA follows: TGTGCCATCGCTCCCGGGACTATCCAAGAGACCCAGTACTTC. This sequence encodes CAIAPGTIQETQYF.

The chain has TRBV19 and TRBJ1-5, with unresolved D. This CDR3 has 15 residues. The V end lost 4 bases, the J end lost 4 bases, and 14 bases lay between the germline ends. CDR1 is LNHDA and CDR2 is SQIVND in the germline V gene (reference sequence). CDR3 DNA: TGTGCCAGTAGTAGGGATGTTAGGGAGAATCAGCCCCAGCATTTT. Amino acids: CASSRDVRENQPQHF. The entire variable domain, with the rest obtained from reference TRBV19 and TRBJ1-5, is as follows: DGGITQSPKYLFRKEGQNVTLSCEQNLNHDAMYWYRQDPGQGLRLIYYSQIVNDFQKGDIAEGYSVSREKKESFPLTVTSAQKNPTAFYLCASSRDVRENQPQHFGDGTRLSIL.

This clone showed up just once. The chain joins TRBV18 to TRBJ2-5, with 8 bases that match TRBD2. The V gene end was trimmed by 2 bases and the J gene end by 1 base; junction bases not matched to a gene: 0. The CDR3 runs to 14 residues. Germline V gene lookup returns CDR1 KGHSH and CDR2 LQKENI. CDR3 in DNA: TGTGCCAGCTCACCAGCGGGGGGCCAAGAGACCCAGTACTTC. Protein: CASSPAGGQETQYF.

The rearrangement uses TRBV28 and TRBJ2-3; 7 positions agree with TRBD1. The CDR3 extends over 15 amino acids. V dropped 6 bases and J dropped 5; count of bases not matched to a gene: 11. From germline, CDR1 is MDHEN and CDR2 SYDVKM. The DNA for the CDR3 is TGTGCCAGCAGACCTACAGGGGAAGGACTAGATACGCAGTATTTT. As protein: CASRPTGEGLDTQYF.

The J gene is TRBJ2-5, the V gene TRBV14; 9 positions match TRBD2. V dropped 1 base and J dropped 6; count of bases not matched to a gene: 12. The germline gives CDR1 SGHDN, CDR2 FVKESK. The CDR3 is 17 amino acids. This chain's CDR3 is CASSQGVGLAGRQTQYF. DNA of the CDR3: TGTGCCAGCAGCCAAGGAGTGGGGCTAGCGGGGAGACAGACCCAGTACTTC.

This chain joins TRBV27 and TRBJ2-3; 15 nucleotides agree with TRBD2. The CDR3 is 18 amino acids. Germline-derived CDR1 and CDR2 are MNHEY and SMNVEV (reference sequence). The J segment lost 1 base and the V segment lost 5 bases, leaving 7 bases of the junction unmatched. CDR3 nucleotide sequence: TGTGCCAGCAGTGAATACCGGACTAGCGGGGGGGGCACAGATACGCAGTATTTT. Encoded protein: CASSEYRTSGGGTDTQYF.

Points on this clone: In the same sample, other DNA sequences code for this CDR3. The DNA of the CDR3 is TGTGCCACGTCCCAAGGACAAACTAGCACAGATACGCAGTATTTT. Encoded protein: CATSQGQTSTDTQYF. The chain carries TRBV24-1 and TRBJ2-3; possibly TRBD1 for D (5 bases). Between the trimmed V and J ends, which lost 10 bases and 0 bases, there was a span of 16 bases. Germline loops: CDR1 KGHDR, CDR2 SFDVKD. The length of the CDR3 is 15 residues.

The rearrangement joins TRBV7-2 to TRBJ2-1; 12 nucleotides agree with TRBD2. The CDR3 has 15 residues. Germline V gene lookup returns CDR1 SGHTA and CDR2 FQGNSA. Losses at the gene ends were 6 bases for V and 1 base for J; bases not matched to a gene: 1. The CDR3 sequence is CASSTSGGSYNEQFF. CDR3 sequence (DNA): TGTGCCAGCAGTACTAGCGGGGGGTCCTACAATGAGCAGTTCTTC.

CDR3 bases: TGTGCTAGTGGTTTGAGTCGGACAGGGATTAATGAAAAACTGTTTTTT. Translated: CASGLSRTGINEKLFF. V usage is TRBV12-5 and J usage is TRBJ1-4; 8 bases map to TRBD1. The V and J ends lost 2 bases and 4 bases, in that order; junction bases with no gene match: 6. Germline lookup yields CDR1 LGHNT and CDR2 FRNRAP. The CDR3 consists of 16 residues.

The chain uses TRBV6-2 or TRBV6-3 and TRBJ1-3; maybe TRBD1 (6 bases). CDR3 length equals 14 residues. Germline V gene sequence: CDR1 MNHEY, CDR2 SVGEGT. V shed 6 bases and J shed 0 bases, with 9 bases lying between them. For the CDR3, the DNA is TGTGCCAGCAGCAGGACAGTCTCTGGAAACACCATATATTTT. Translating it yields CASSRTVSGNTIYF.

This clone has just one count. The CDR3 coding sequence is TGTGCCAGCAGCCAAGCACTAGCGGGGGTTGCCGGGGAGCTGTTTTTT. This encodes CASSQALAGVAGELFF. The chain uses TRBV14 and TRBJ2-2; 11 bases line up with TRBD2. Germline CDR1 is SGHDN and CDR2 is FVKESK. Trimming cost V 1 base and J 6 bases; bases outside gene matches: 4. CDR3 size: 16 residues.